This TCR beta chain was sequenced in a study of blood T cell repertoires in COVID-19. Study context: The analysed material was cDNA or gDNA that came from T cells, B-cell-depleted T cells, or PBMCs.

Original processing methods: Nucleated cell counts were estimated from reference gene primer amplification. The protocol was immunoSEQ multiplex PCR, while the TCRdb copy is restricted to in-frame clones and leaves out a portion. That table is the source of V, J and clone size, and D and trimming were worked out from the DNA. Of over 85,000 clones in the sample, over 65% are singletons; the top ten hold less than 5%. V trimming: 4 bases; J trimming: 3 bases; junction bases outside the gene matches: 6. CDR1 and CDR2 from the germline V gene are SGHDT and YYEEEE. The CDR3 runs 14 residues. Sequenced: peripheral blood. The V call is TRBV5-6, the J call TRBJ1-2; the match to TRBD1 covers 7 bases. This clonotype originated in a human donor in a cohort sampled during active COVID-19. In nucleotides, the CDR3 is TGTGCCAGCAGCCGGATAACAGGGGACTATGGCTACACCTTC. Translating gives CASSRITGDYGYTF.